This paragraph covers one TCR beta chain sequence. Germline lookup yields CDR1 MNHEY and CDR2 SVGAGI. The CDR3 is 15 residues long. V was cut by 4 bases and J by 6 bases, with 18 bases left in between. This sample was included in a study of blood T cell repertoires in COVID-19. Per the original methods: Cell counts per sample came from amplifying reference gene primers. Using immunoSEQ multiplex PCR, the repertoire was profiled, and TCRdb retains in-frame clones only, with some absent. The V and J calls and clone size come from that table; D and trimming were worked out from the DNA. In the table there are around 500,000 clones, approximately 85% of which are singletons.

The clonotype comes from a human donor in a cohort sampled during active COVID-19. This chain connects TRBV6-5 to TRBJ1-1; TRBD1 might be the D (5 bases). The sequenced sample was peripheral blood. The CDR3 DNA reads TGTGCCAGCAGTTCGGACCGTGTCGGGGGGGCTGAAGCTTTCTTT. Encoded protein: CASSSDRVGGAEAFF.